The T cell receptor (beta chain) under discussion was sequenced for a study of T-cell reconstitution after alpha-beta-depleted transplantation in children. The authors prepared the TCRbeta library with unique molecular identifiers. TCRdb passed the PCR reads through MiXCR, listing each CDR3 protein once. The top ten hold roughly 4% of the sample, which has about 610,000 distinct CDR3 sequences, roughly a tenth seen once. Germline CDR1 is SGHAT and CDR2 is FQDESV (reference sequence). The CDR3 covers 15 residues. The ends lost 5 bases at V and 9 bases at J; junction bases unmatched: 7. This clonotype was detected many times.

The TCR comes from a human donor who donated a stem cell graft to a child with acute myeloid leukemia. The input for sequencing was PBMCs from the stem cell graft donor, taken from the stem cell graft. This rearrangement joins TRBV11-1 to TRBJ2-1; 13 positions match TRBD2. Here the CDR3 reads CASSRTSGSLGEQFF. The DNA for the CDR3 is TGTGCCAGCAGCCGGACTAGCGGGAGTTTGGGTGAGCAGTTCTTC.